This note documents a single T cell receptor beta chain sequence. Its antigen is still unknown. No base quality information exists; no much larger clone differs at one position. Ficoll-Paque density gradient centrifugation was the method used to isolate PBMCs. The sample was run on an Illumina NovaSeq 6000. TCRalpha and TCRbeta cDNA libraries were built by 5'RACE with constant-segment primers, adding sample barcodes and unique molecular identifiers. Trizol reagent was used to extract RNA from every sample. Amplification of the libraries took two PCR steps, and the second step added a second sample barcode plus Illumina TruSeq adapters. Libraries were sequenced on an Illumina NovaSeq with 2 x 150 bp paired-end reads. Processing in the source paper ran as follows. Reads were demultiplexed and collapsed into UMI-guided consensus sequences with migec v1.2.7. Using mixcr v2.1.11, UMI consensuses were aligned to TRA and TRB V and J templates and then assembled into clonotypes. Clonotypes were classified as expanded or contracted when called significant by both edgeR and NoisET, with noise models trained on biological replicates. edgeR calls used a false discovery rate-adjusted p below 0.01 and a log2 fold-change threshold of 1. As an exploratory analysis of dynamics, max-normalized trajectories of the 1000 most abundant clonotypes were examined by PCA with hierarchical clustering. Separately sequenced CD4+ and CD8+ repertoires were used to assign the CD4 or CD8 phenotype of responding clones. TCRdb trimmed public reads at Q25 via fastp, called clones via MiXCR and kept in-frame beta chains. Rows with a matching CDR3 protein are joined into one entry that keeps the most common DNA and genes. Here the V and J calls rest on TCRdb's processing, not on the authors' analysis. This sample is represented by roughly 600,000 distinct CDR3 sequences; more than 15% of them were singletons. 12% of the sample belongs to the ten largest clones.

The sample belongs to a study of T-cell memory formation after mild COVID-19 (dated by TCRdb to the early 2020s). Study-wide context: TCR sequence clusters from the two donors were found to be largely donor specific. In a couple of donors, T-cell clones that expanded and contracted after mild COVID-19 were tracked by sequencing TCRalpha and TCRbeta repertoires over time. The cohort comprised two young, previously healthy adult volunteers, one female and one male. Points the paper makes about the study in general: SARS-CoV-2 specificity was not confirmed for the second-wave clones peaking on day 37. Some responding clones were detected in pre-infection memory, suggesting pre-existing cross-reactive memory T cells joined the SARS-CoV-2 response. Clones that contracted from day 15 to 85 showed balanced CD4/CD8 phenotypes, whereas a second wave of clones that expanded from day 15 to 37 leaned towards CD4+. Contracting CD4+ clones appeared mostly in the CM and EM memory subsets, whereas CD8+ clones were enriched in EMRA. Only a couple of mild cases were covered by the study, and larger cohorts that include severe cases with pre-infection samples were considered necessary.

The TCR sequence derives from an adult woman who had mild COVID-19 (a few samples of this study predate the infection). The sample titles of this study are shuffled in the database, so cell type and time point are left out; the donor was told from shared clones. Sequences were obtained from PBMCs or a T cell subset sorted from them (not recorded which).

The sequenced DNA is TGTGCCAGCATTTGGGGGGGATCGGAGACCCAGTACTTC. Translated, it reads CASIWGGSETQYF. The chain uses TRBV27 and TRBJ2-5; 7 bases in the middle match TRBD2. V is pruned by 7 bases and J by 5 bases, leaving 7 bases of the junction without a gene match. The CDR3 numbers 13 residues from cysteine through phenylalanine. The CDR3 DNA has 39 bases and is translated from base 1. The germline V gene encodes CDR1 MNHEY and CDR2 SMNVEV (reference sequence).